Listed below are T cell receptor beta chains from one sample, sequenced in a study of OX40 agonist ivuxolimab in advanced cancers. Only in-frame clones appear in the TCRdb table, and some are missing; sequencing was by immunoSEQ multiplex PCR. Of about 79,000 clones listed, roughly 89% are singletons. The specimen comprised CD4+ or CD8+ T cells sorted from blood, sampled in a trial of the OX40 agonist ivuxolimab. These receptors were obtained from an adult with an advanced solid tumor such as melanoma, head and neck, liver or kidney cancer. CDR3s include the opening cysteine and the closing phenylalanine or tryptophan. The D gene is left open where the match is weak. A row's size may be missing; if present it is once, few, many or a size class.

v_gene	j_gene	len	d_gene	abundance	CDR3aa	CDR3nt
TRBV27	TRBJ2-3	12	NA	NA	CASSFSADTQYF	TGTGCCAGCAGTTTCTCCGCAGATACGCAGTATTTT
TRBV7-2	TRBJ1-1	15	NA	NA	CASSPSDTMNTEAFF	TGTGCCAGCAGCCCATCGGACACTATGAACACTGAAGCTTTCTTT
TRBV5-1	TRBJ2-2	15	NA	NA	CASSLGAGVTGELFF	TGCGCCAGCAGCTTGGGGGCAGGCGTCACCGGGGAGCTGTTTTTT
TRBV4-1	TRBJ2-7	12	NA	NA	CASSRPERQQYF	TGCGCCAGCAGCCGCCCGGAGAGGCAGCAGTACTTC
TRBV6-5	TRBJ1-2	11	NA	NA	CAIQIKGGYTF	TGTGCCATCCAGATCAAAGGCGGCTACACCTTC
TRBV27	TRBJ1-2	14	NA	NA	CASRDQEVDYGYTF	TGTGCCAGCAGGGACCAAGAAGTCGATTATGGCTACACCTTC
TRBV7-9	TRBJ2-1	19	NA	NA	CASSPIQGQRESSYNEQFF	TGTGCCAGCAGCCCGATACAGGGGCAGCGGGAGAGCTCCTACAATGAGCAGTTCTTC
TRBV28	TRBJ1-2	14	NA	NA	CASTPFGAVYGYTF	TGTGCCAGCACCCCTTTCGGAGCTGTATATGGCTACACCTTC
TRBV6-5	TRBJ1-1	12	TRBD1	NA	CASSYPGQARFF	TGTGCCAGCAGTTATCCGGGACAGGCGAGGTTCTTT
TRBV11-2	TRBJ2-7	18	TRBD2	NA	CASSLATGLAASSYEQYF	TGTGCCAGCAGCTTAGCTACGGGACTAGCGGCTAGCTCCTACGAGCAGTACTTC
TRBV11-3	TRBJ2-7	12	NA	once	CASSKSTGGQYF	TGTGCCAGCAGCAAATCGACAGGTGGGCAGTACTTC
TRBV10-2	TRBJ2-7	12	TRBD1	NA	CAIGQGADEQYF	TGCGCCATCGGACAGGGGGCGGACGAGCAGTACTTC
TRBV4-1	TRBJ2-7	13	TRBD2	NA	CASSQGAGGEQYF	TGCGCCAGCAGCCAAGGAGCGGGAGGCGAGCAGTACTTC
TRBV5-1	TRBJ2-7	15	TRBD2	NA	CASSLAGDGWNEQYF	TGCGCCAGCAGCTTAGCGGGGGACGGGTGGAACGAGCAGTACTTC
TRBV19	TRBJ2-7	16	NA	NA	CASSISAETPSYEQYF	TGTGCCAGTAGTATTAGTGCGGAAACACCCTCCTACGAGCAGTACTTC
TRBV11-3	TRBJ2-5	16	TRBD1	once	CASSLDGQGAFETQYF	TGTGCCAGCAGCTTGGATGGACAGGGGGCCTTTGAGACCCAGTACTTC
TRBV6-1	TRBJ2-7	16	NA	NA	CASSEEGVWGLYEQYF	TGTGCCAGCAGTGAAGAGGGTGTCTGGGGGCTCTACGAGCAGTACTTC
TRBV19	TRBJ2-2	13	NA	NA	CASSHQRTGELFF	TGTGCCAGTAGTCACCAGCGGACCGGGGAGCTGTTTTTT
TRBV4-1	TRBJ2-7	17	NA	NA	CASTPDGGQGTPYEQYF	TGCGCCAGCACCCCCGATGGGGGGCAGGGGACCCCCTACGAGCAGTACTTC
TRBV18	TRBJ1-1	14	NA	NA	CASSADTQNTEAFF	TGTGCCAGTTCAGCCGACACACAGAACACTGAAGCTTTCTTT
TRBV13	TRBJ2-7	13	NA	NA	CASSGGLGDEQYF	TGTGCCAGCAGCGGGGGGTTGGGGGACGAGCAGTACTTC
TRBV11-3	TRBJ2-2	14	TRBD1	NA	CASGTGSRTGELFF	TGTGCCAGCGGGACAGGGAGTCGAACCGGGGAGCTGTTTTTT
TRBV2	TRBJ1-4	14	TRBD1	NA	CASRGDRDNEKLFF	TGTGCCAGCCGAGGAGACAGGGATAATGAAAAACTGTTTTTT
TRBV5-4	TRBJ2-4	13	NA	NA	CASSLGGKNIQYF	TGTGCCAGCAGCTTGGGGGGCAAAAACATTCAGTACTTC
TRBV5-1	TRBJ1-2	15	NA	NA	CASSFADKRNYGYTF	TGCGCCAGCAGCTTCGCCGACAAGCGCAACTATGGCTACACCTTC
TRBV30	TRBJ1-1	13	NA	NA	CAWDQTVNTEAFF	TGTGCCTGGGACCAGACAGTGAACACTGAAGCTTTCTTT
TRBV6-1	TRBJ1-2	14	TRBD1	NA	CATGVDRALYGYTF	TGTGCCACGGGAGTGGACAGGGCCCTCTATGGCTACACCTTC
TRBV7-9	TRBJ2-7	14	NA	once	CASSLGGGSYEQYF	TGTGCCAGCAGCTTAGGTGGAGGCTCTTACGAGCAGTACTTC
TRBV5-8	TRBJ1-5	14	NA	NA	CATTPWGKRQPQHF	TGTGCCACCACCCCCTGGGGTAAGAGACAGCCCCAGCATTTT
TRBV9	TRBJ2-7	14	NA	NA	CASSIRDISHEQYF	TGTGCCAGCAGCATCAGAGACATTAGCCACGAGCAGTACTTC
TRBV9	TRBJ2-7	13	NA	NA	CASSFRDNYEQYF	TGTGCCAGCAGCTTTAGGGACAACTACGAGCAGTACTTC
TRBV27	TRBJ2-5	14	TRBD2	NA	CASSSTSGPGAQYF	TGTGCCAGTTCAAGCACTAGCGGCCCCGGGGCCCAGTACTTC
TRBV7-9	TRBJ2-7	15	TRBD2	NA	CASSSLAGGSYEQYF	TGTGCCAGCAGCTCACTAGCGGGAGGATCCTACGAGCAGTACTTC
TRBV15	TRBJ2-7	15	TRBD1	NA	CATSSAPGQVYKQYF	TGTGCCACCAGCAGTGCTCCGGGACAGGTGTATAAGCAGTACTTC
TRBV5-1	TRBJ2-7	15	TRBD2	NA	CASSSTSGRRSEQYF	TGCGCCAGCAGCTCGACTAGCGGGAGACGGAGCGAGCAGTACTTC
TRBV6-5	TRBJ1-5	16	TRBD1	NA	CASSYSNPGGTQPQHF	TGTGCCAGCAGTTACTCGAATCCAGGGGGCACTCAGCCCCAGCATTTT
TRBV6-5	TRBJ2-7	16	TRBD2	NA	CASSSRPSGSVAEQYF	TGTGCCAGCAGTTCTCGACCCAGCGGGAGTGTGGCCGAGCAGTACTTC
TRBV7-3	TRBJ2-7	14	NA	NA	CASSFTVSYYEQYF	TGTGCCAGCAGCTTTACAGTCAGCTACTACGAGCAGTACTTC
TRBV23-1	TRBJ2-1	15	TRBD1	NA	CASSQSRTGYGEQFF	TGCGCCAGCAGTCAATCGAGGACAGGGTATGGTGAGCAGTTCTTC
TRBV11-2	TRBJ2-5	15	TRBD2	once	CASSSRLAAQETQYF	TGTGCCAGCAGCTCCCGACTAGCTGCTCAAGAGACCCAGTACTTC
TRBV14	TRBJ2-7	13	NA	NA	CASSPGTASEQYF	TGTGCCAGCAGCCCCGGGACTGCCTCCGAGCAGTACTTC
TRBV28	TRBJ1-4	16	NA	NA	CASSLGDFQRREKLFF	TGTGCCAGCAGTCTCGGGGACTTTCAGAGACGTGAAAAACTGTTTTTT
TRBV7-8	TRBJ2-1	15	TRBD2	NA	CASSAGTSGSNEQFF	TGTGCCAGCAGCGCCGGGACTAGCGGGAGTAATGAGCAGTTCTTC
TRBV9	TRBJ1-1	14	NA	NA	CASSVYDLNTEAFF	TGTGCCAGCAGCGTATATGATCTGAACACTGAAGCTTTCTTT
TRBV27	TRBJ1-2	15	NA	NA	CASSSGVGGGYGYTF	TGTGCCAGCAGCTCAGGGGTTGGGGGCGGCTATGGCTACACCTTC
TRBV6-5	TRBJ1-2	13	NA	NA	CASKSTGVYGYTF	TGTGCCAGCAAATCCACTGGTGTTTATGGCTACACCTTC
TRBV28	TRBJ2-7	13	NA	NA	CASSLGRVDEQYF	TGTGCCAGCAGTTTAGGAAGGGTAGACGAGCAGTACTTC
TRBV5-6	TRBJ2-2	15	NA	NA	CASSSEYTSTGELFF	TGTGCCAGCAGCTCAGAGTATACTTCCACCGGGGAGCTGTTTTTT